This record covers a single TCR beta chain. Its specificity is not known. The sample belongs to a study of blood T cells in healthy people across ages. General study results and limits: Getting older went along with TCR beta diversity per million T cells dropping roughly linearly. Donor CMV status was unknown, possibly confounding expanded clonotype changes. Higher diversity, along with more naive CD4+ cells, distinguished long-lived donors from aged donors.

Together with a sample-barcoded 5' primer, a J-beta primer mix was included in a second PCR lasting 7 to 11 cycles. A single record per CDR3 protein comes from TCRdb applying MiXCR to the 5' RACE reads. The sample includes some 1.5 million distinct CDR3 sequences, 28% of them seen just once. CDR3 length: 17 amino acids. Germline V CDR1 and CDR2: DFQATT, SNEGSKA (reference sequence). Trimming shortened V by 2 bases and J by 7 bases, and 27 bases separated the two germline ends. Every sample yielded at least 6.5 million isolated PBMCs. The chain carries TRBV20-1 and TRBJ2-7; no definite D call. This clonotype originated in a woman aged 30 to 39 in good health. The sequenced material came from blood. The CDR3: CSARPILGSSMGNEQYF. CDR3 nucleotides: TGCAGTGCTAGACCGATCCTCGGCTCCTCGATGGGGAATGAGCAGTACTTC.